This is a list of T cell receptor beta chains from one sample in a study of cytomegalovirus exposure and HLA in healthy donors. Generated by immunoSEQ multiplex PCR, the TCRdb table keeps only in-frame clones and is missing some. Of about 160,000 clones in the sample, about 76% were seen once. The sequenced sample consisted of PBMCs. The receptors stem from a female donor in good health and CMV-seronegative. The CDR3 runs from the conserved cysteine through the conserved F or W. A D gene is named only where the DNA matches it firmly. Expanded clones are given a class, and other clones once, few, many or no size at all.

V gene	D gene	J gene	clone size	CDR3 protein	CDR3 DNA
TRBV5-4	NA	TRBJ2-3	NA	CASHRSTDTQYF	TGTGCCAGCCACAGAAGCACAGATACGCAGTATTTT
TRBV6-5	NA	TRBJ1-2	NA	CASNPGRGGYTF	TGTGCCAGCAATCCAGGGCGTGGGGGCTACACCTTC
TRBV27	TRBD1	TRBJ2-3	NA	CASSLRDRGGPDTQYF	TGTGCCAGCAGTCTCCGGGACAGGGGGGGTCCGGATACGCAGTATTTT
TRBV6-4	TRBD1	TRBJ1-2	NA	CASSLRAGTATTNYGYTF	TGTGCCAGCAGTTTAAGAGCCGGGACAGCCACTACTAACTATGGCTACACCTTC
TRBV5-4	NA	TRBJ2-3	NA	CASSSPVGTDTQYF	TGTGCCAGCAGCTCGCCGGTGGGCACAGATACGCAGTATTTT
TRBV20-1	NA	TRBJ1-4	NA	CSVRGNEKLFF	TGCAGTGTCCGGGGGAATGAAAAACTGTTTTTT
TRBV5-1	TRBD2	TRBJ2-5	NA	CASSRGLAGDYEPQYF	TGCGCCAGCAGCCGGGGACTAGCGGGGGACTACGAACCCCAGTACTTC
TRBV5-6	NA	TRBJ1-4	once	CASSLDGNPTNEKLFF	TGTGCCAGCAGCTTGGACGGGAACCCAACTAATGAAAAACTGTTTTTT
TRBV5-6	NA	TRBJ2-3	NA	CASSLGATDTQYF	TGTGCCAGCAGCTTGGGGGCTACAGATACGCAGTATTTT
TRBV2	NA	TRBJ1-1	NA	CASREPGSEAFF	TGTGCCAGCAGAGAGCCGGGTTCTGAAGCTTTCTTT
TRBV7-2	NA	TRBJ1-2	NA	CASSLGSGGDGYTF	TGTGCCAGCAGCTTAGGATCTGGGGGCGATGGCTACACCTTC
TRBV5-1	NA	TRBJ1-6	NA	CASSLDTQPPLHF	TGCGCCAGCAGCTTGGATACACAACCACCCCTCCACTTT
TRBV5-1	NA	TRBJ2-1	NA	CASSLDSSYNEQFF	TGCGCCAGCAGCTTGGACAGCTCCTACAATGAGCAGTTCTTC
TRBV2	TRBD1	TRBJ2-1	NA	CASSRQGGTDEQFF	TGTGCCAGCAGTCGACAGGGGGGTACCGATGAGCAGTTCTTC
TRBV19	TRBD1	TRBJ1-5	NA	CASSIGRDRVTQPQHF	TGTGCCAGTAGTATAGGTAGGGACAGGGTTACTCAGCCCCAGCATTTT
TRBV5-1	TRBD2	TRBJ2-1	NA	CASSTGGLAGINEQFF	TGCGCCAGCAGTACCGGAGGACTAGCGGGAATCAATGAGCAGTTCTTC
TRBV5-8	NA	TRBJ1-4	NA	CASSLDWKGVKLFF	TGTGCCAGCAGCTTGGACTGGAAGGGGGTGAAACTGTTTTTT
TRBV10-3	NA	TRBJ1-3	once	CAISGLVSGNTIYF	TGTGCCATCAGTGGATTAGTCTCTGGAAACACCATATATTTT
TRBV5-1	NA	TRBJ1-2	NA	CASSLAPESYGYTF	TGCGCCAGCAGCTTGGCCCCGGAGAGCTATGGCTACACCTTC